The present entry profiles one TCR beta chain with its context. Its target is unknown. These data are taken from a study of shared clonotypes between healthy human individuals. The germline CDR1 and CDR2 sequences are KGHSH and LQKENI. V lost 0 bases and J 5 bases, leaving 17 bases between the germline ends. The CDR3 sequence is 16 residues long. Clones were read by immunoSEQ multiplex PCR, and TCRdb kept only the in-frame ones, dropping some. Of about 610,000 clones in the sample, approximately 97% were seen once. Points from the study as a whole: Clonotypes shared by all four donors outscored non-shared clonotypes in generation probability.

The rearrangement uses TRBV18 and TRBJ2-7; D is tentatively TRBD1 or TRBD2 (7 bases each). The TCR sequence derives from a woman younger than 45 in good health. The sequencing sample was made of naive CD4+ T cells sorted from blood. Subset in this sample: CD45RA+ positively selected. CDR3 protein: CASSPPLPGGGDEQYF. In DNA form, the CDR3 reads TGTGCCAGCTCACCACCGCTTCCAGGGGGAGGGGACGAGCAGTACTTC.